These T cell receptor beta chains were read from a single sample in a study of beta chain features in type 1 diabetes. Measured with immunoSEQ multiplex PCR; TCRdb has only the in-frame clones, and not every one. Here the sample spans around 99,000 clones, almost 40% being singletons. Sequenced input: stem cell memory CD4+ T cells from blood. These receptors were taken from a woman younger than 30 in good health. CDR3s include the opening cysteine and the closing phenylalanine or tryptophan. Each record gives: clone size, V gene, D gene, J gene, CDR3 DNA, CDR3 protein. The D gene is left open where the match is weak. Some rows have no size entry. The others give once, few or many, or a class for an expanded clone.

-	TRBV28	TRBD1	TRBJ1-1	TGTGCCACCACTACAGGGGGTAGCGGGAACACTGAAGCTTTCTTT	CATTTGGSGNTEAFF
-	TRBV7-2	-	TRBJ2-5	TGTGCCAGCAGCTTATACAGGGATAAAGAGACCCAGTACTTC	CASSLYRDKETQYF
few	TRBV6-5	TRBD1	TRBJ1-1	TGTGCCAGCATCGGACAGGGAGTTATGAACACTGAAGCTTTCTTT	CASIGQGVMNTEAFF
-	TRBV6-1	TRBD1	TRBJ1-2	TGTGCCAGCAGGAATTGGGCAGGGGGAAACTATGGCTACACCTTC	CASRNWAGGNYGYTF
-	TRBV7-3	-	TRBJ2-7	TGTGCCAGCAGCCCCGGAACGGGCGAGCAGTACTTC	CASSPGTGEQYF
-	TRBV30	-	TRBJ1-1	TGTGCCTGGACCGCAGGGAGGAATAGGGCTGAAGCTTTCTTT	CAWTAGRNRAEAFF
-	TRBV7-9	-	TRBJ2-7	TGTGCCAGCAGCTTAGACAGCCACTACGAGCAGTACTTC	CASSLDSHYEQYF
few	TRBV7-2	TRBD2	TRBJ2-1	TGTGCCAGCAGACGACTAGCGGGGAGACCGTTCTTC	CASRRLAGRPFF
-	TRBV30	TRBD1	TRBJ2-7	TGTGCCTGGAGAACTGGTTTTATCCGGGACAGGGGATACGAGCAGTACTTC	CAWRTGFIRDRGYEQYF
few	TRBV7-2	-	TRBJ2-7	TGTGCCAGCAGCCCCTACGGCGGGTCCTACGAGCAGTACTTC	CASSPYGGSYEQYF
-	TRBV25-1	TRBD1	TRBJ1-4	TGTGCCAGCAGTGGCTACTACGGGACAGGGGCAGAAAAACTGTTTTTT	CASSGYYGTGAEKLFF
-	TRBV30	TRBD2	TRBJ2-7	TGTGCCTGGGAGCGGGGCTCCTACGAGCAGTACTTC	CAWERGSYEQYF
-	TRBV30	TRBD2	TRBJ2-7	TGTGCCTGGCGTAGACAGACTAGCGGGAACTACGAGCAGTACTTC	CAWRRQTSGNYEQYF
-	TRBV5-4	-	TRBJ2-7	TGTGCCAGCAGCTTCGACTCTTTCTACGAGCAGTACTTC	CASSFDSFYEQYF
few	TRBV7-2	-	TRBJ1-4	TGTGCCAGCAGCCTAGGTGGAGGGTGGGATGAAAAACTGTTTTTT	CASSLGGGWDEKLFF
few	TRBV5-1	-	TRBJ2-2	TGCGCCAGCAGCTTGGCTTCGAAAGGGAGCTTTGACACCGGGGAGCTGTTTTTT	CASSLASKGSFDTGELFF
-	TRBV6-5	-	TRBJ2-7	TGTGCCAGCAGTCTCCCCGGGGGTCACGAGCAGTACTTC	CASSLPGGHEQYF
few	TRBV2	-	TRBJ2-1	TGTGCCAGCAGTTACAGGGTCCCCTACAATGAGCAGTTCTTC	CASSYRVPYNEQFF
-	TRBV5-6	TRBD2	TRBJ2-7	TGTGCCAGCAGCTCATCGCTGACTAGCGGCGAGCAGTACTTC	CASSSSLTSGEQYF
few	TRBV10-3	-	TRBJ2-5	TGTGCCATCAGACCCCGGGACACATCACGGGAGACCCAGTACTTC	CAIRPRDTSRETQYF
-	TRBV9	TRBD2	TRBJ2-1	TGTGCCAGCAGCCCGCGGCTAGCGGCCTACAATGAGCAGTTCTTC	CASSPRLAAYNEQFF
once	TRBV14	TRBD1	TRBJ1-5	TGTGCCAGCAGTAGGACAGGGAATCAGCCCCAGCATTTT	CASSRTGNQPQHF
few	TRBV5-1	-	TRBJ1-4	TGCGCCAGCAGCTTGGCCATAAGGACATTTAATGAAAAACTGTTTTTT	CASSLAIRTFNEKLFF
-	TRBV7-2	-	TRBJ1-5	TGTGCCAGCAGCCAGGGACGGCAGGGGAGCAATCAGCCCCAGCATTTT	CASSQGRQGSNQPQHF